Listed below are T cell receptor beta chains from one sample, sequenced in a study of T cell changes during pregnancy in multiple sclerosis. Measured with immunoSEQ multiplex PCR; TCRdb has only the in-frame clones, and not every one. This repertoire shows some 60,000 clones, roughly 90% found once; its top ten account for roughly 2.5%. The sequenced sample was peripheral blood, obtained in the second trimester of pregnancy. These receptors all stem from a female donor in good health, enrolled as a control in a pregnancy study. Both conserved end residues are part of each CDR3. The D gene is left open where the match is weak. Some rows mark clone size as missing; the rest say once, few, many or name a class of expanded clone.

j_gene | d_gene | v_gene | abundance | CDR3nt | CDR3aa
TRBJ1-1 | - | TRBV30 | - | TGTGCCTGGAGCGCGACAGGTGCTATTGAAGCTTTCTTT | CAWSATGAIEAFF
TRBJ1-1 | TRBD1 | TRBV15 | - | TGTGCCACCAGCAGCGACAGGGGGATGAACACTGAAGCTTTCTTT | CATSSDRGMNTEAFF
TRBJ1-5 | TRBD1 | TRBV28 | - | TGTGCCAGCAGAAGGACAGGGGGCCGATCCGGCAATCAGCCCCAGCATTTT | CASRRTGGRSGNQPQHF
TRBJ2-5 | TRBD1 | TRBV10-3 | - | TGTGCCATCAGTGAGCCGGGACAGGGCCGGGAGACCCAGTACTTC | CAISEPGQGRETQYF
TRBJ1-1 | TRBD1 | TRBV7-3 | - | TGTGCCAGCAGCCCGGGACAGGGACTGGGTGCTTTCTTT | CASSPGQGLGAFF
TRBJ2-3 | - | TRBV9 | - | TGTGCCAGCAGCGTAAGCCCCGCGCATACGCAGTATTTT | CASSVSPAHTQYF
TRBJ2-5 | TRBD1 | TRBV7-3 | once | TGTGCCAGCAGCCCCGGGACAGGGGGCTTGAAGACCCAGTACTTC | CASSPGTGGLKTQYF
TRBJ2-7 | - | TRBV7-2 | - | TGTGCCAGCAGCTTACCAGGGGTCCACGAGCAGTACTTC | CASSLPGVHEQYF
TRBJ2-2 | - | TRBV7-6 | - | TGTGCCAGCAGCTTATTTGAGACAGAGAACACCGGGGAGCTGTTTTTT | CASSLFETENTGELFF
TRBJ1-2 | TRBD1 | TRBV5-5 | - | TGTGCCAGCAGCCCTGGGACAGCAAACTATGGCTACACCTTC | CASSPGTANYGYTF
TRBJ2-7 | TRBD1 | TRBV10-3 | - | TGTGCCATCAATGCCGGGACAGGGGGCGACGAGCAGTACTTC | CAINAGTGGDEQYF
TRBJ1-5 | - | TRBV2 | - | TGTGCCAGCAGGGAGGGTGTCTGGAGCCAGCCCCAGCATTTT | CASREGVWSQPQHF
TRBJ1-3 | TRBD1 | TRBV7-2 | - | TGTGCCAGCAGCCGAGCCGGGGACAGGCTTGGAAACACCATATATTTT | CASSRAGDRLGNTIYF
TRBJ1-3 | - | TRBV6-5 | few | TGTGCCAGCAGTTACAGGGGCCTAACTGGAAACACCATATATTTT | CASSYRGLTGNTIYF
TRBJ2-1 | - | TRBV7-9 | - | TGTGCCAGCAGGGTGACCGGCGGGGCCCACAATGAGCAGTTCTTC | CASRVTGGAHNEQFF
TRBJ2-3 | - | TRBV6-5 | - | TGTGCCAGCAGTTACTCGCAGCGGGGCACAGATACGCAGTATTTT | CASSYSQRGTDTQYF
TRBJ2-1 | - | TRBV18 | - | TGTGCCAGCTCACCCCGGGACCAGGGGTTCAATGAGCAGTTCTTC | CASSPRDQGFNEQFF
TRBJ1-4 | - | TRBV7-9 | - | TGTGCCAGCAGCTTACTCGGGGGAACTAATGAAAAACTGTTTTTT | CASSLLGGTNEKLFF
TRBJ1-1 | - | TRBV13 | - | TGTGCCACGATATTGTGGGGGGGCGCGGTTTACACTGAAGCTTTCTTT | CATILWGGAVYTEAFF
TRBJ1-2 | TRBD1 | TRBV7-3 | once | TGTGCCAGCAGCTCCACTAGGACAGGGAAGGGAGGCTACACCTTC | CASSSTRTGKGGYTF
TRBJ2-7 | - | TRBV2 | - | TGTGCCAGCAGTGTAAGGGGGACGGCCTACGAGCAGTACTTC | CASSVRGTAYEQYF
TRBJ1-1 | - | TRBV9 | few | TGTGCCAGCAGCGTAGAGGGACAAAACACTGAAGCTTTCTTT | CASSVEGQNTEAFF
TRBJ2-4 | TRBD2 | TRBV19 | - | TGTGCCAGTAGTAGCTTAGCGGGGGTAGCCAAAAACATTCAGTACTTC | CASSSLAGVAKNIQYF
TRBJ2-1 | TRBD2 | TRBV28 | - | TGTGCCAGCACCACCTCGGGAGGACCCTACAATGAGCAGTTCTTC | CASTTSGGPYNEQFF
TRBJ1-1 | - | TRBV28 | - | TGTGCCAGCAGGAGCTCTGGGAACACTGAAGCTTTCTTT | CASRSSGNTEAFF
TRBJ2-5 | TRBD2 | TRBV6-4 | few | TGTGCCAGCAGTCGGACTAGCGGGGCGGGAGAGACCCAGTACTTC | CASSRTSGAGETQYF
TRBJ2-5 | - | TRBV28 | - | TGTGCCAGTACCTCGCGGACAGCGGAGACCCAGTACTTC | CASTSRTAETQYF
TRBJ2-3 | - | TRBV7-2 | once | TGTGCCAGCAGCTGGTCTGCGGGTGGGGCAGATACGCAGTATTTT | CASSWSAGGADTQYF
TRBJ2-7 | TRBD2 | TRBV7-2 | - | TGTGCCAGCAGCCCTGGGACTAGCGGGAGTGAGCAGTACTTC | CASSPGTSGSEQYF
TRBJ2-2 | TRBD2 | TRBV2 | - | TGTGCCAGCAGTACGGGGGGGGCGGGACTAGCGGGTACCGGGGAGCTGTTTTTT | CASSTGGAGLAGTGELFF
TRBJ2-3 | TRBD2 | TRBV14 | - | TGTGCCAGCAGCCCGCTCCGGGGACTAGGATCAGATACGCAGTATTTT | CASSPLRGLGSDTQYF
TRBJ2-5 | TRBD1 | TRBV5-1 | - | TGCGCCAGCAGCTTATGGGGGACAGGGGGCGCTGAGACCCAGTACTTC | CASSLWGTGGAETQYF
TRBJ2-5 | - | TRBV27 | - | TGTGCCAGCAGTTTAGAAGCGCGGGGAGGGACCCAGTACTTC | CASSLEARGGTQYF
TRBJ1-2 | TRBD1 | TRBV10-3 | - | TGTGCCATCAGTGAGTCGGTCCTAAGGACAGGGATTTTTAACTATGGCTACACCTTC | CAISESVLRTGIFNYGYTF
TRBJ2-7 | - | TRBV15 | - | TGTGCCACCAGCAGATTCGGAGTTTTGGGCGGAGTAGGGAGCGAGGTCGGCTACGAGCAGTACTTC | CATSRFGVLGGVGSEVGYEQYF
TRBJ2-5 | TRBD1 | TRBV18 | - | TGTGCCAGCTCATACGGACAGGGGGCGAAGACCCAGTACTTC | CASSYGQGAKTQYF
TRBJ1-1 | TRBD1 | TRBV10-3 | - | TGTGCCAGCCGACAGGGGGGCACTGAAGCTTTCTTT | CASRQGGTEAFF
TRBJ2-1 | TRBD2 | TRBV19 | once | TGTGCCAGTAGTTTCGGGACCGGGGGGGGTATTAAAAACAATGAGCAGTTCTTC | CASSFGTGGGIKNNEQFF
TRBJ2-1 | TRBD1 | TRBV2 | - | TGTGCCTGGGGGACAGCCCCTGACAATGAGCAGTTCTTC | CAWGTAPDNEQFF
TRBJ1-5 | TRBD1 | TRBV11-2 | - | TGTGCCAGCAGCGAAGACAGGGTCGGCAATCAGCCCCAGCATTTT | CASSEDRVGNQPQHF
TRBJ1-4 | TRBD1 | TRBV28 | - | TGTGCCAGCAGACCCGGGACAGGGAACGAAAAACTGTTTTTT | CASRPGTGNEKLFF
TRBJ2-7 | - | TRBV5-4 | - | TGTGCCAGCAGTCCTAGTGTTGCCCAGTACTACGAGCAGTACTTC | CASSPSVAQYYEQYF
TRBJ1-5 | - | TRBV19 | once | TGTGCCAGTAGCTACAGGGTTAGCAATCAGCCCCAGCATTTT | CASSYRVSNQPQHF
TRBJ2-7 | - | TRBV19 | - | TGTGCCAGTAGTACGGTGGGGAGCTACGAGCAGTACTTC | CASSTVGSYEQYF
TRBJ2-3 | - | TRBV18 | - | TGTGCCAGCTCACCAGTAAGCACAGATACGCAGTATTTT | CASSPVSTDTQYF
TRBJ2-7 | - | TRBV7-6 | - | TGTGCCAGCAGCTGGACCGGGACTGTGACCTACGAGCAGTACTTC | CASSWTGTVTYEQYF
TRBJ1-1 | - | TRBV23-1 | - | TGCGCCAGCAGTCAAGAGGGGGAGGGGGATGACTTGGCTGACACTGAAGCTTTCTTT | CASSQEGEGDDLADTEAFF
TRBJ2-7 | - | TRBV19 | - | TGTGCCAGTAGTACACAGGGTTTTCGCGAGCAGTACTTC | CASSTQGFREQYF
TRBJ1-6 | - | TRBV5-4 | - | TGTGCCAGCAGCAACAGGGACAATTCACCCCTCCACTTT | CASSNRDNSPLHF
TRBJ1-1 | - | TRBV7-9 | - | TGTGCCAGCAGCCTCCTCGACAGGAGTGAAGCTTTCTTT | CASSLLDRSEAFF
TRBJ2-7 | - | TRBV20-1 | - | TGCAGTGCTTTACAGGGAACCGAGCAGTACTTC | CSALQGTEQYF
TRBJ2-1 | - | TRBV9 | - | TGTGCCAGCAGCGTAGAAACAGCGGCCAGCTCCTACAATGAGCAGTTCTTC | CASSVETAASSYNEQFF
TRBJ1-1 | - | TRBV25-1 | - | TGTGCCAGCAGTGAACATACAGGGAAAAACACTGAAGCTTTCTTT | CASSEHTGKNTEAFF
TRBJ2-1 | TRBD1 | TRBV4-2 | - | TGTGCCAGCAGCGCGGACAGGGGTAACTACAATGAGCAGTTCTTC | CASSADRGNYNEQFF